This is a list of T cell receptor beta chains from one sample in a study of beta chain features in type 1 diabetes. Sequencing used immunoSEQ multiplex PCR; TCRdb keeps in-frame clones, though not all of them. The sample carries 250,000 to 350,000 clones, approximately 9.9% recorded once. The sample consisted of naive CD4+ T cells from blood. The receptors were gathered from a woman in her twenties or thirties in good health. CDR3s include the opening cysteine and the closing phenylalanine or tryptophan. The order of the fields is J gene, clone size, D gene, V gene, CDR3 DNA, CDR3 protein. D genes are given only for firm matches. A clone size is listed for some rows: how often the clone was seen (once, few, many), or a class if it is expanded.

j_gene: TRBJ2-5; abundance: NA; d_gene: NA; v_gene: TRBV5-6; CDR3nt: TGTGCCAGCAGCAGACTGCAGGACCAGGGGGAGACCCAGTACTTC; CDR3aa: CASSRLQDQGETQYF
j_gene: TRBJ2-7; abundance: few; d_gene: NA; v_gene: TRBV4-1; CDR3nt: TGCGCCAGCAGCCAAGGGACAGAGGGCTACGAGCAGTACTTC; CDR3aa: CASSQGTEGYEQYF
j_gene: TRBJ2-2; abundance: NA; d_gene: TRBD2; v_gene: TRBV7-2; CDR3nt: TGTGCCAGCAGTTACGTAGCGGGAGAGGTCCCCGGGGAGCTGTTTTTT; CDR3aa: CASSYVAGEVPGELFF
j_gene: TRBJ1-5; abundance: NA; d_gene: NA; v_gene: TRBV28; CDR3nt: TGTGCCAGCAGGCCAGGACAGCTCAATCAGCCCCAGCATTTT; CDR3aa: CASRPGQLNQPQHF
j_gene: TRBJ2-7; abundance: NA; d_gene: NA; v_gene: TRBV11-3; CDR3nt: TGTGCCAGCAAAGCGGGCCATAGGGAGGCCTACGAGCAGTACTTC; CDR3aa: CASKAGHREAYEQYF
j_gene: TRBJ2-7; abundance: few; d_gene: TRBD2; v_gene: TRBV5-4; CDR3nt: TGTGCCAGCAGCCTACTAGCGGGAGTGGGCGAGCAGTACTTC; CDR3aa: CASSLLAGVGEQYF
j_gene: TRBJ1-1; abundance: few; d_gene: NA; v_gene: TRBV12-2; CDR3nt: TGTGCAAGTCGCTACGGGGCTTTCTTT; CDR3aa: CASRYGAFF
j_gene: TRBJ2-1; abundance: few; d_gene: NA; v_gene: TRBV20-1; CDR3nt: TGCAGTGCTAGCACTCCTCGGGAGCAGTTCTTC; CDR3aa: CSASTPREQFF
j_gene: TRBJ2-5; abundance: few; d_gene: NA; v_gene: TRBV9; CDR3nt: TGTGCCAGCAGCGTAGGAGGGGGGGAGGAAGAGACCCAGTACTTC; CDR3aa: CASSVGGGEEETQYF
j_gene: TRBJ2-3; abundance: NA; d_gene: TRBD2; v_gene: TRBV9; CDR3nt: TGTGCCAGCAGCACCCGGACTAGCGGGGGGATTAGCACAGATACGCAGTATTTT; CDR3aa: CASSTRTSGGISTDTQYF
j_gene: TRBJ2-7; abundance: few; d_gene: NA; v_gene: TRBV29-1; CDR3nt: TGCAGCGTTCGGGGGTCTCCCTACGAGCAGTACTTC; CDR3aa: CSVRGSPYEQYF
j_gene: TRBJ2-5; abundance: NA; d_gene: TRBD2; v_gene: TRBV4-2; CDR3nt: TGTGCCAGCAGCCATGCCCACTTGCGGGGGGTAGAGACCCAGTACTTC; CDR3aa: CASSHAHLRGVETQYF
j_gene: TRBJ2-3; abundance: NA; d_gene: NA; v_gene: TRBV11-3; CDR3nt: TGTGCCAGCAGCTTAGGAGTATCAAGCACAGATACGCAGTATTTT; CDR3aa: CASSLGVSSTDTQYF
j_gene: TRBJ1-1; abundance: NA; d_gene: TRBD1; v_gene: TRBV2; CDR3nt: TGTGCCAGCTTCGGGGACAGGGGTATTCCTGAAGCTTTCTTT; CDR3aa: CASFGDRGIPEAFF
j_gene: TRBJ2-7; abundance: NA; d_gene: TRBD1; v_gene: TRBV7-2; CDR3nt: TGTGCCAGCAGAACGGACAGGGCCTCCTACGAGCAGTACTTC; CDR3aa: CASRTDRASYEQYF
j_gene: TRBJ1-2; abundance: NA; d_gene: NA; v_gene: TRBV30; CDR3nt: TGTGCCTGGAGCGAAGGACATCCCTATGGCTACACCTTC; CDR3aa: CAWSEGHPYGYTF
j_gene: TRBJ2-7; abundance: NA; d_gene: NA; v_gene: TRBV28; CDR3nt: TGTGCCAGCAGTTTGGCAGGGGGGAACGAGCAGTACTTC; CDR3aa: CASSLAGGNEQYF
j_gene: TRBJ2-3; abundance: NA; d_gene: TRBD2; v_gene: TRBV9; CDR3nt: TGTGCCAGCAGCCGAACCCCAAGTCCTAGCGGCAAACCAGATACGCAGTATTTT; CDR3aa: CASSRTPSPSGKPDTQYF
j_gene: TRBJ2-1; abundance: few; d_gene: NA; v_gene: TRBV9; CDR3nt: TGTGCCAGCAGCGTAGTCGAGAGCTCCTACAATGAGCAGTTCTTC; CDR3aa: CASSVVESSYNEQFF
j_gene: TRBJ1-5; abundance: few; d_gene: NA; v_gene: TRBV4-1; CDR3nt: TGCGCCAGCAGCCCGGAGATTAGCAATCAGCCCCAGCATTTT; CDR3aa: CASSPEISNQPQHF
j_gene: TRBJ2-5; abundance: NA; d_gene: NA; v_gene: TRBV18; CDR3nt: TGTGCCAGCTCACCGGACTTAGGGGAGACCCAGTACTTC; CDR3aa: CASSPDLGETQYF
j_gene: TRBJ2-4; abundance: few; d_gene: TRBD1; v_gene: TRBV30; CDR3nt: TGTGCCTGGAGTCCAGGGACAGGTTCTATACTTCAGTACTTC; CDR3aa: CAWSPGTGSILQYF
j_gene: TRBJ2-2; abundance: NA; d_gene: TRBD2; v_gene: TRBV9; CDR3nt: TGTGCCAGCAGCGTAGGACTAGCGGGAGGGGGCACCGGGGAGCTGTTTTTT; CDR3aa: CASSVGLAGGGTGELFF
j_gene: TRBJ2-5; abundance: few; d_gene: TRBD2; v_gene: TRBV19; CDR3nt: TGTGCCAGTAGTATCCGGACTAGCGGGAGTGAGACCCAGTACTTC; CDR3aa: CASSIRTSGSETQYF
j_gene: TRBJ2-1; abundance: few; d_gene: NA; v_gene: TRBV11-3; CDR3nt: TGTGCCAGCAGCTTAGGTGAGGGGGGGAGGAGCTACAATGAGCAGTTCTTC; CDR3aa: CASSLGEGGRSYNEQFF
j_gene: TRBJ2-1; abundance: NA; d_gene: TRBD2; v_gene: TRBV29-1; CDR3nt: TGCAGCGTTGAAAGGCTAGCGGGAGGGCCTAGTGAGCAGTTCTTC; CDR3aa: CSVERLAGGPSEQFF
j_gene: TRBJ2-5; abundance: NA; d_gene: NA; v_gene: TRBV4-1; CDR3nt: TGCGCCAGCAGCCTCGTCGGAGGTGAGGAGTACTTC; CDR3aa: CASSLVGGEEYF